This T cell receptor beta chain was captured by sequencing in a study of graft-versus-host responses after intestinal transplantation. As for the study in general: Multivisceral, liver-intestinal, or isolated intestinal transplants were given to recipients. Induction with anti-thymocyte globulin, then tacrolimus and steroids for around three years, was given to all recipients. Study conclusions and caveats: Allografts from individuals with graft-donor T cell macrochimerism displayed high graft-versus-host to host-versus-graft clonal ratios. Analysis identified GvH clones in recipient marrow, with some appearing first in ileum or blood.

Trimming pared 0 bases from V and 0 bases from J, leaving 16 bases between. CDR3 size: 18 residues. The germline gives CDR1 SGHKS, CDR2 YYEKEE (reference sequence). Remarks on this clone: Its antigen is not identified.

Sequencing was performed with immunoSEQ multiplex PCR; in TCRdb, only in-frame clones are kept and a portion is missing. The sample includes around 100,000 clones, roughly nine tenths seen only once; the top ten take 0.2% to 0.25%. This sequence was found in a human donor who was the organ donor for an intestinal transplant. Material: unstimulated CD4+ T cells sorted from spleen or lymph node cells, obtained before transplant. The chain joins TRBV5-5 to TRBJ1-5; TRBD1 is a possible D gene (6 bases). CDR3 bases: TGTGCCAGCAGCTTGGCCGAATTTACGGGGGCTAGCAATCAGCCCCAGCATTTT. As protein: CASSLAEFTGASNQPQHF.